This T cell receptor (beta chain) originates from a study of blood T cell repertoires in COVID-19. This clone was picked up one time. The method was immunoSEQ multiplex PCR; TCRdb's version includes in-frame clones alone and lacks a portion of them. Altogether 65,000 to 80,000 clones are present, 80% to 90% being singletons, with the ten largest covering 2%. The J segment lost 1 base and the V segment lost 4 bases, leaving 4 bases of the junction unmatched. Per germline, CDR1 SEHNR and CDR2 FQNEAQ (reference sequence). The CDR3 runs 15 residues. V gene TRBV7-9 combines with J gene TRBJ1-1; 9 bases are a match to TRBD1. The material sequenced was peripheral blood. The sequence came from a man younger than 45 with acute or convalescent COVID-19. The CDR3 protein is CASSSPGQGNTEAFF. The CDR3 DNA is TGTGCCAGCAGCTCCCCGGGACAGGGGAACACTGAAGCTTTCTTT.